This TCR beta chain was recorded in a study of shared clonotypes between healthy human individuals. Study background: Per-donor plates numbered three CD4 naive, three CD4 memory, two CD8 naive and one CD8 memory.

The CDR3 runs to 14 residues. In germline, CDR1 is SEHNR, CDR2 FQNEAQ (reference sequence). The germline V and J ends were trimmed by 1 base and 6 bases, with 10 bases remaining between them. Repertoires were generated with immunoSEQ multiplex PCR, while TCRdb's copy carries only in-frame clones and drops some. Of about 2.4 million clones in the sample, over 85% were seen once. The rearrangement uses TRBV7-9 and TRBJ2-1; D not resolved. Sample: naive CD4+ T cells from PBMCs. The sample's subset: CD45RA+ positively selected. The TCR comes from a young man in good health. Some clones in this sample may be carry-over from other donors' samples. The CDR3 is CASSLVVIVNEQFF. For the CDR3, the DNA is TGTGCCAGCAGCTTAGTGGTCATCGTCAATGAGCAGTTCTTC.